One sample yielded the 23 T cell receptor beta chains listed below, sequenced in a study of shared clonotypes between healthy human individuals (TCRdb year 2020). The library relied on the immunoSEQ multiplex PCR assay. In TCRdb, the immuneACCESS table is reduced to in-frame sequences with V and J assigned. These tables do not hold every clone; where another copy was compared, an unresolved V gene accounts for under half, and the others remain unexplained. In this sample the table shows a few million clones, 80% to 95% of which occur a single time. The ten most abundant clones make up 0.39% of the sample. Source material: naive CD4+ T cells from PBMCs. The sample's cell subset or site label, decoded: CD45RA+ positively selected. Receptors were obtained from a man between 18 and 29 years old in good health. Some clones in this sample may be carry-over from other donors' samples.

This chain links TRBV4-3 with TRBJ1-5, with D possibly TRBD1 on 6 matching bases. CDR3 length: 16 amino acids. Germline CDR1 reads LGHNA; CDR2 reads YSLEER. Trimming removed 1 base at V and 4 bases at J, with 14 bases between. Written as DNA, the CDR3 is TGCGCCAGCAGCCAAGTACAGGGCTTAGGGAATCAGCCCCAGCATTTT. Translation: CASSQVQGLGNQPQHF.

The gene calls are TRBV11-2 and TRBJ1-2, with 9 nucleotides matching TRBD1. V gave up 0 bases and J gave up 0 bases; unmatched junction bases: 2. The CDR3 length is 16 residues. Per the germline V gene, CDR1 is SGHAT and CDR2 is FQNNGV. The CDR3 protein is CASSLEGTGTNYGYTF. In DNA form, the CDR3 reads TGTGCCAGCAGCTTAGAAGGGACAGGGACTAACTATGGCTACACCTTC.

This chain connects TRBV18 to TRBJ2-1; D may be TRBD2 (6 bases). Trimming took 3 bases from V and 6 from J, leaving 6 bases between them. The CDR3 contains 12 residues. The germline V gene encodes CDR1 KGHSH and CDR2 LQKENI. CDR3 DNA sequence: TGTGCCAGCTCACCGACTAGCAATGAGCAGTTCTTC. Translation gives CASSPTSNEQFF.

The V and J genes are TRBV7-2 and TRBJ2-7, with 10 bases that match TRBD1. The CDR3 has 16 amino acids. Losses at the gene ends were 5 bases for V and 3 bases for J; bases not matched to a gene: 10. In germline, CDR1 is SGHTA, CDR2 FQGNSA. CDR3 in DNA: TGTGCCAGCAGCCCACTCGGGACAGGGGCGTTCTACGAGCAGTACTTC. This gives the protein CASSPLGTGAFYEQYF.

The chain couples TRBV5-4 to TRBJ1-1; no clear D gene. In germline, CDR1 is SGHNT, CDR2 YYREEE (reference sequence). This CDR3 has 13 amino acids. V lost 4 bases and J 4 bases, leaving 11 bases between the germline ends. This chain's CDR3 is CASSARKFTEAFF. CDR3 sequence (DNA): TGTGCCAGCAGCGCGAGGAAGTTCACTGAAGCTTTCTTT.

The rearrangement uses TRBV28 and TRBJ2-2; D is undetermined. V lost 1 base and J lost 7, with 4 bases in between. CDR1 is MDHEN and CDR2 is SYDVKM in the germline V gene. The CDR3 totals 12 residues. The CDR3 DNA is TGTGCCAGCAGTTTATTACACGGGGAGCTGTTTTTT. This sequence encodes CASSLLHGELFF.

This chain joins TRBV4-2 and TRBJ2-7, with unresolved D. V was pared by 4 bases and J by 7 bases, with 11 bases between. The germline gives CDR1 LGHNA, CDR2 YNFKEQ. The length of the CDR3 is 12 residues. The CDR3 nucleotides read TGTGCCAGCAGCCCACGATCCGGGGAGCAGTACTTC. This sequence encodes CASSPRSGEQYF.

The chain has TRBV5-4 and TRBJ2-1; 12 nucleotides agree with TRBD2. This CDR3 is 16 amino acids long. V lost 4 bases and J lost 3; bases outside the gene matches: 5. CDR1 is SGHNT, CDR2 YYREEE, per germline (reference sequence). This CDR3 reads CASSAGLAGNYNEQFF. CDR3 in DNA: TGTGCCAGCAGCGCCGGACTAGCGGGGAACTACAATGAGCAGTTCTTC.

As for this clone: Other nucleotide sequences in the sample specify the same CDR3. The chain carries TRBV5-6 and TRBJ2-7; 10 nucleotides agree with TRBD2. Germline CDR1 is SGHDT and CDR2 is YYEEEE. V dropped 5 bases and J dropped 1; count of bases not matched to a gene: 3. The CDR3 sequence is 14 residues long. The CDR3 DNA reads as TGTGCCAGCAGGGAAGCGGGAGGGTCCTACGAGCAGTACTTC. Amino acids: CASREAGGSYEQYF.

The chain carries TRBV7-9 and TRBJ1-5; D is undetermined. This CDR3 is 8 amino acids long. Germline V lookup: CDR1 SEHNR, CDR2 FQNEAQ (reference sequence). V shed 6 bases and J shed 13 bases, with 4 bases lying between them. CDR3 loop: CASRDQHF. In nucleotides, the CDR3 is TGTGCCAGCAGAGATCAGCATTTT. Full variable domain (rest looked up from reference TRBV7-9 and TRBJ1-5): DTGVSQNPRHKITKRGQNVTFRCDPISEHNRLYWYRQTLGQGPEFLTYFQNEAQLEKSRLLSDRFSAERPKGSFSTLEIQRTEQGDSAMYLCASRDQHFGDGTRLSIL.

Only one count was recorded for this clone. The CDR3 DNA sequence: TGTGCCAGCAGTTTAGGACAGAAATATGGCTACACCTTC. This gives the protein CASSLGQKYGYTF. The chain links TRBV27 to TRBJ1-2; tentative D call: TRBD1 (6 bases). V lost 2 bases and J lost 5, with 9 bases in between. Germline CDR1 reads MNHEY; CDR2 reads SMNVEV (reference sequence). This CDR3 is 13 amino acids long.

The V call is TRBV5-6, the J call TRBJ1-2; D is uncertain. Per germline, CDR1 SGHDT and CDR2 YYEEEE. Trimming shortened V by 1 base and J by 2 bases, and 12 bases separated the two germline ends. This CDR3 region has 15 residues. The CDR3: CASSLFTVGNYGYTF. The CDR3 DNA sequence: TGTGCCAGCAGCTTGTTCACGGTAGGGAACTATGGCTACACCTTC.

The rearrangement joins TRBV5-1 to TRBJ1-2; 10 nucleotides agree with TRBD1. The V segment lost 4 bases and the J segment 3 bases; nucleotides outside the gene matches: 6. Germline CDR1 reads SGHRS; CDR2 reads YFSETQ. The CDR3 contains 15 residues. The CDR3 region has the DNA TGCGCCAGCAGCCCCGGACAGGGGGATTACTATGGCTACACCTTC. Amino acids: CASSPGQGDYYGYTF.

This chain connects TRBV4-1 to TRBJ2-1; 8 bases map to TRBD1. CDR1 and CDR2 (germline): MGHRA, YSYEKL. This CDR3 is built from 14 residues. Trimming at V came to 4 bases and at J to 9 bases, leaving 8 bases not matched to a gene. The CDR3 bases are TGCGCCAGCAGCCGCTCGGGACAGGCTGGTGAGCAGTTCTTC. The encoded protein is CASSRSGQAGEQFF.

This clone was seen a single time. V usage is TRBV19 and J usage is TRBJ2-2; D assignment may be TRBD1 or TRBD2 (5 bases each). The V gene's germline CDR1 is LNHDA and CDR2 SQIVND (reference sequence). Trimming took 10 bases from V and 1 from J, leaving 19 bases between them. This CDR3 contains 16 residues. The CDR3 nucleotides are TGTGCCACAAAGAGGCCGGGACGAGGGAACACCGGGGAGCTGTTTTTT. Translation: CATKRPGRGNTGELFF.

The chain combines TRBV15 with TRBJ2-2; perhaps TRBD2 as D (5 bases). V lost 1 base and J 1 base, leaving 13 bases between the germline ends. In germline, CDR1 is LNHNV, CDR2 YYDKDF (reference sequence). This CDR3 contains 17 residues. As DNA, the CDR3 is TGTGCCACCAGCAGAGGCTGGGTCGGGAAGAACACCGGGGAGCTGTTTTTT. Translation gives CATSRGWVGKNTGELFF.

V is TRBV10-3 and J is TRBJ2-7, with 13 bases lining up with TRBD2. V lost 5 bases and J lost 2; bases outside the gene matches: 12. From germline, CDR1 is ENHRY and CDR2 SYGVKD. The CDR3 length is 18 residues. The CDR3 DNA reads TGTGCCATCAGTAAACCGGGACTAGCGGGAAAGGGGCCCTACGAGCAGTACTTC. Protein sequence: CAISKPGLAGKGPYEQYF.

In DNA, the CDR3 is TGTGCCAGCATTAAAACGGGACTCCTGAACACTGAAGCTTTCTTT. Protein product: CASIKTGLLNTEAFF. The V call is TRBV27, the J call TRBJ1-1; D perhaps matches TRBD1 (5 bases). Trimming removed 7 bases from V and 0 bases from J, with 15 bases in between. The CDR3 has 15 residues. CDR1 is MNHEY and CDR2 is SMNVEV in the germline V gene (reference sequence).

V and J are TRBV2 and TRBJ2-7; 7 bases line up with TRBD1. The CDR3 runs to 12 residues. V trimming: 7 bases; J trimming: 7 bases; junction bases outside the gene matches: 7. Looked up from germline, CDR1 is SNHLY and CDR2 is FYNNEI. CDR3 residues: CASTKFRGEQYF. The CDR3, as DNA: TGTGCCAGCACTAAATTCAGGGGGGAGCAGTACTTC. Based on the CDR3 plus reference TRBV2 and TRBJ2-7, the full variable domain is EPEVTQTPSHQVTQMGQEVILRCVPISNHLYFYWYRQILGQKVEFLVSFYNNEISEKSEIFDDQFSVERPDGSNFTLKIRSTKLEDSAMYFCASTKFRGEQYFGPGTRLTVT.

This chain uses TRBV7-2 with TRBJ2-2; 7 positions match TRBD1. Trimming took 5 bases from V and 2 from J; bases not matched to a gene: 11. The CDR3 totals 17 residues. Germline CDR1 is SGHTA and CDR2 is FQGNSA. CDR3 sequence (DNA): TGTGCCAGCAGCCCACGACAGGGTATGCGTAACACCGGGGAGCTGTTTTTT. This codes for CASSPRQGMRNTGELFF.

CDR3 nucleotide sequence: TGTGCCTGGGGGACCAGGGACCTTTACAATGAGCAGTTCTTC. It yields the protein CAWGTRDLYNEQFF. The J gene is TRBJ2-1, the V gene TRBV30; D assignment may be TRBD1 or TRBD2 (5 bases each). CDR3 length equals 14 residues. The germline gives CDR1 GTSNPN, CDR2 SVGIG (reference sequence). Trimming removed 5 bases at V and 4 bases at J, with 15 bases between.

As regards this clone: The sample carries other DNA sequences with the same CDR3. This chain joins TRBV28 and TRBJ2-1; D not resolved. With 3 bases removed from V and 4 bases from J, the gap between germline ends came to 4 bases. CDR3 length: 12 residues. The germline V gene encodes CDR1 MDHEN and CDR2 SYDVKM. CDR3 protein: CASSLPYNEQFF. The CDR3 bases are TGTGCCAGCAGTTTGCCTTACAATGAGCAGTTCTTC.

This clone appeared a single time. The sample carries other DNA sequences with the same CDR3. V gene TRBV10-3 combines with J gene TRBJ2-7, with D unclear. The CDR3 is 11 amino acids. Trimming left V 0 bases short and J 7 bases short, with 4 bases between. Germline CDR1 ENHRY, CDR2 SYGVKD. CDR3 protein: CAISESGEQYF. DNA of the CDR3: TGTGCCATCAGTGAGTCTGGTGAGCAGTACTTC.